Following are 20 T cell receptor beta chains from one sample sequenced in a study of T-cell reconstitution after alpha-beta-depleted transplantation in children. A TCRbeta library incorporating unique molecular identifiers was prepared. TCRdb re-analysed the PCR reads in MiXCR, keeping a single row per CDR3 protein. The sample consists of around 600,000 distinct CDR3 sequences, about 15% of them appearing once. The sequences come from PBMCs from the stem cell graft donor, collected from the stem cell graft. These receptors were taken from a human donor who donated a stem cell graft to a child with acute myeloid leukemia.

The chain links TRBV29-1 to TRBJ2-2; D unclear. The CDR3 has 14 residues. The V gene's germline CDR1 is SQVTM and CDR2 ANQGSEA. The V gene lost 4 bases and the J gene lost 7 bases, with 16 bases spanning the gap. The chain's CDR3 is CSVGPRVDCGELFF. The CDR3 DNA reads as TGCAGCGTTGGACCCCGGGTCGACTGCGGGGAGCTGTTTTTT.

V usage is TRBV6-5 and J usage is TRBJ2-5; D ambiguous. Trimming stripped 2 bases from V and 1 base from J, with 8 bases between. The CDR3 is made up of 14 amino acids. Germline lookup yields CDR1 MNHEY and CDR2 SVGAGI. DNA for the CDR3: TGTGCCAGCAGTTACGGTCAGGTCCAAGAGACCCAGTACTTC. Protein product: CASSYGQVQETQYF.

The rearrangement joins TRBV20-1 to TRBJ1-1, with 7 bases identical to TRBD1. V gave up 0 bases and J gave up 0 bases; unmatched junction bases: 13. CDR3 length equals 18 residues. Germline V gene lookup returns CDR1 DFQATT and CDR2 SNEGSKA (reference sequence). The chain's CDR3 is CSARDYRQGLDMNTEAFF. CDR3 in DNA: TGCAGTGCTAGAGACTATAGACAGGGTTTAGACATGAACACTGAAGCTTTCTTT.

The CDR3 reads CASSSDRAPPGELFF. The DNA for the CDR3 is TGCGCCAGCAGTTCGGACAGGGCACCCCCCGGGGAGCTGTTTTTT. This chain joins TRBV5-1 and TRBJ2-2; 8 bases line up with TRBD1. This CDR3 contains 15 residues. The V gene end was trimmed by 5 bases and the J gene end by 6 bases; junction bases not matched to a gene: 9. CDR1 is SGHRS, CDR2 YFSETQ, per germline. The variable domain in full, with the rest retrieved from reference TRBV5-1 and TRBJ2-2, is KAGVTQTPRYLIKTRGQQVTLSCSPISGHRSVSWYQQTPGQGLQFLFEYFSETQRNKGNFPGRFSGRQFSNSRSEMNVSTLELGDSALYLCASSSDRAPPGELFFGEGSRLTVL.

This clonotype was recorded many times. The chain recombines TRBV6-6 with TRBJ2-3; D unclear. The V gene's germline CDR1 is MNHNY and CDR2 SVGAGI (reference sequence). This CDR3 spans 13 amino acids. V lost 0 bases to trimming and J lost 11 bases, with 12 bases between them. The CDR3 bases are TGTGCCAGCAGTTACTCTCCGGGTTATGGGCAGTATTTT. Residues: CASSYSPGYGQYF.

This clonotype was seen a handful of times. The chain recombines TRBV6-5 with TRBJ2-7, with 10 positions matching TRBD1. Germline trimming cut 6 bases from V and 3 bases from J; bases unmatched to any gene: 8. This CDR3 spans 15 amino acids. Germline assignment: CDR1 MNHEY and CDR2 SVGAGI. This CDR3 reads CASRSTGTGVYEQYF. The CDR3 coding sequence is TGTGCCAGCAGATCCACCGGGACAGGGGTCTACGAGCAGTACTTC.

The sample holds a few counts of this clonotype. This CDR3 reads CATSALTQESSDTQYF. The CDR3 DNA sequence: TGTGCCACCAGTGCCCTTACACAGGAGTCCTCCGATACGCAGTATTTT. The gene calls are TRBV24-1 and TRBJ2-3; possibly TRBD1 for D (5 bases). This CDR3 spans 16 amino acids. Trimming shortened V by 5 bases and J by 6 bases, and 20 bases separated the two germline ends. CDR1 and CDR2 from the germline V gene are KGHDR and SFDVKD.

The genes are TRBV12-5 and TRBJ2-7, with unresolved D. Germline V CDR1 and CDR2: LGHNT, FRNRAP. V gave up 2 bases and J gave up 4 bases, with 21 bases separating them. This CDR3 comprises 17 residues. The DNA for the CDR3 is TGTGCTAGTGGTTTGCCCCACTTAGGAACCTTCCGTTACGAGCAGTACTTC. Amino acid sequence: CASGLPHLGTFRYEQYF.

The V gene is TRBV29-1, the J gene TRBJ2-7; D possibly corresponds to TRBD2 (5 bases). Trimming shortened V by 3 bases and J by 3 bases, and 12 bases separated the two germline ends. Germline values: CDR1 SQVTM, CDR2 ANQGSEA. This CDR3 has 13 residues. The CDR3 loop is CSVDGGNDYEQYF. CDR3 in DNA: TGCAGCGTTGACGGAGGAAACGACTACGAGCAGTACTTC.

This clonotype was seen at least ten times. This chain uses TRBV24-1 with TRBJ1-2; D is uncertain. Deletions cut 6 bases from V and 2 bases from J, with 9 bases between. CDR1 is KGHDR and CDR2 is SFDVKD in the germline V gene. This CDR3 has 13 residues. CDR3 sequence: CATSRTENYGYTF. DNA for the CDR3: TGTGCCACCAGTAGGACGGAGAACTATGGCTACACCTTC.

This clonotype showed up just a few times. This chain connects TRBV6-1 to TRBJ2-1, with 9 bases that match TRBD2. The CDR3 is made up of 15 amino acids. V gave up 6 bases and J gave up 7 bases; unmatched junction bases: 10. Germline values: CDR1 MNHNS, CDR2 SASEGT. DNA of the CDR3: TGTGCCAGCAGAACGGGGCGGGGGGGCCGTAATGAGCAGTTCTTC. Its translation: CASRTGRGGRNEQFF.

At least ten counts were recorded for this clonotype. The chain employs TRBV7-2 and TRBJ1-5; the D is unclear. The CDR3 totals 14 residues. V shed 0 bases and J shed 4 bases, with 7 bases lying between them. The germline V gene encodes CDR1 SGHTA and CDR2 FQGNSA. The CDR3 sequence is CASSLALSNQPQHF. CDR3 coding DNA: TGTGCCAGCAGCTTAGCGCTAAGTAATCAGCCCCAGCATTTT.

The chain has TRBV20-1 and TRBJ2-5, with D perhaps assigned TRBD1 or TRBD2 (5 bases each). Trimming took 4 bases from V and 2 from J, leaving 14 bases between them. Germline CDR1 reads DFQATT; CDR2 reads SNEGSKA (reference sequence). The CDR3 has 14 residues. The CDR3 reads CSATYGAQQETQYF. The CDR3 DNA follows: TGCAGTGCTACTTACGGGGCCCAACAAGAGACCCAGTACTTC.

This clonotype was seen a few times. The rearrangement links TRBV12-3 or TRBV12-4 to TRBJ1-1; possible D gene TRBD1, 6 bases. The CDR3 covers 14 residues. V was cut by 5 bases and J by 1 base, with 11 bases left in between. DNA of the CDR3: TGTGCCAGCAGTAAGGGGGAGCGGAACACTGAAGCTTTCTTT. This sequence encodes CASSKGERNTEAFF.

The chain uses TRBV5-1 and TRBJ2-3; D tentatively fits TRBD1 or TRBD2 (5 bases each). The CDR3 is 16 residues long. V lost 1 base and J lost 2, with 14 bases in between. CDR1 is SGHRS and CDR2 is YFSETQ in the germline V gene. CDR3 amino acids: CASSLLRERITDTQYF. The CDR3 coding sequence is TGCGCCAGCAGCTTGCTCAGGGAGAGAATCACAGATACGCAGTATTTT.

The chain links TRBV15 to TRBJ2-3, with 8 positions matching TRBD2. Germline CDR1 reads LNHNV; CDR2 reads YYDKDF (reference sequence). Trimming removed 1 base from V and 0 bases from J; junction bases left unmatched: 3. CDR3 length equals 16 residues. CDR3 amino acids: CATSRAVAGSTDTQYF. The CDR3 coding sequence is TGTGCCACCAGCAGAGCGGTAGCGGGGAGCACAGATACGCAGTATTTT.

Note on this clonotype: This clone may be a read error of a much larger clone one base away. This sequence joins TRBV20-1 and TRBJ2-5, with a weak D call TRBD2 (6 bases). The germline V gene has CDR1 DFQATT and CDR2 SNEGSKA (reference sequence). The CDR3 is 14 amino acids. Written as DNA, the CDR3 is TGCAGTGCTAGAGGGACGGGGGTCCAAGAGACCCGGTACTTC. Translating gives CSARGTGVQETRYF.

This clonotype was detected only a few times. J is TRBJ2-5 and V is TRBV7-9; D is possibly TRBD1 (6 bases). The CDR3 is 15 amino acids. Germline V CDR1 and CDR2: SEHNR, FQNEAQ (reference sequence). V was clipped by 0 bases and J by 2 bases, with 10 bases between them. The CDR3 nucleotides read TGTGCCAGCAGCTTAGCGGACAGAAATCAAGAGACCCAGTACTTC. It translates to CASSLADRNQETQYF. Combining the CDR3 with reference TRBV7-9 and TRBJ2-5 gives the whole variable domain DTGVSQNPRHKITKRGQNVTFRCDPISEHNRLYWYRQTLGQGPEFLTYFQNEAQLEKSRLLSDRFSAERPKGSFSTLEIQRTEQGDSAMYLCASSLADRNQETQYFGPGTRLLVL.

This clonotype was found many times. J is TRBJ1-4 and V is TRBV9, with 8 positions matching TRBD1. CDR1 is SGDLS, CDR2 YYNGEE, per germline. The CDR3 length is 13 residues. With 4 bases clipped from V and 11 bases from J, the junction kept 7 bases outside the gene matches. The CDR3 DNA follows: TGTGCCAGCAGCTCGGGACAGGCAGGGAAACTGTTTTTT. Translating it yields CASSSGQAGKLFF.

This clonotype showed up many times. The rearrangement joins TRBV5-6 to TRBJ2-7; 7 bases are shared with TRBD1. Trimming at V came to 3 bases and at J to 2 bases, leaving 8 bases not matched to a gene. The CDR3 consists of 15 residues. Germline assignment: CDR1 SGHDT and CDR2 YYEEEE. CDR3 in amino acids: CASSSRTGATYEQYF. In nucleotides, the CDR3 is TGTGCCAGCAGCTCCCGGACAGGCGCGACCTACGAGCAGTACTTC.